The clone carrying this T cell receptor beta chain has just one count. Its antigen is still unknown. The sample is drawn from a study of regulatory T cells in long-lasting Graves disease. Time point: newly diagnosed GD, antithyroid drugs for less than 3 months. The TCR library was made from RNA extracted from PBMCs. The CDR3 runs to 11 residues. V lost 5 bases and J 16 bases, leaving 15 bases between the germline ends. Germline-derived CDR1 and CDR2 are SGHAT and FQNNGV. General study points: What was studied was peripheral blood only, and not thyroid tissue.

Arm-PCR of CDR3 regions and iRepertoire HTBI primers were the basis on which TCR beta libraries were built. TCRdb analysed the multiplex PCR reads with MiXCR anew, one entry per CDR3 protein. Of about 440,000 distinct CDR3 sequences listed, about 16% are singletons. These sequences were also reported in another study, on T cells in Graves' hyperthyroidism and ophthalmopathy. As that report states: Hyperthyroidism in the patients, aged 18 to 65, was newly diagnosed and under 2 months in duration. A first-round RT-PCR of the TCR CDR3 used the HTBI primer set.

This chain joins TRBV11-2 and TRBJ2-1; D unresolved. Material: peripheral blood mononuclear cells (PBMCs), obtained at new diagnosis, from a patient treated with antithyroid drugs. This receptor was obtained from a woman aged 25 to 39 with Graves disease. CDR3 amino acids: CASSANTDHFF. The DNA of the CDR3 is TGTGCCAGCAGCGCAAATACCGATCATTTCTTC.